These 17 T cell receptor beta chains originate from one sample sequenced in a study of cytomegalovirus exposure and HLA in healthy donors. PCR employed 60 Vbeta and 13 Jbeta primers. Assay: immunoSEQ multiplex PCR; the TCRdb copy retains only in-frame clones and omits some. The sample records about 100,000 clones, over 80% being singletons. The sample consisted of PBMCs. The receptors originated from a man aged 40-55 years in good health and CMV-seronegative.

DNA for the CDR3: TGTGCCAGCAGCTTGGAACTACTGGGGAGCTATGGCTACACCTTC. This gives the protein CASSLELLGSYGYTF. The chain joins TRBV5-6 to TRBJ1-2; unclear D gene. The CDR3 spans 15 residues. The V gene lost 0 bases and the J gene lost 4 bases, with 13 bases spanning the gap. Germline lookup yields CDR1 SGHDT and CDR2 YYEEEE. Looking up the rest from reference TRBV5-6 and TRBJ1-2 gives the full variable domain: DAGVTQSPTHLIKTRGQQVTLRCSPKSGHDTVSWYQQALGQGPQFIFQYYEEEERQRGNFPDRFSGHQFPNYSSELNVNALLLGDSALYLCASSLELLGSYGYTFGSGTRLTVV.

This clone was observed once. The chain employs TRBV19 and TRBJ1-5; D remains unclear. Germline CDR1 LNHDA, CDR2 SQIVND (reference sequence). CDR3 length equals 14 residues. V was clipped by 7 bases and J by 7 bases, with 17 bases between them. CDR3 sequence reads: CASTTAGRGQPQHF. CDR3 DNA: TGTGCCAGTACCACAGCGGGGAGAGGGCAGCCCCAGCATTTT.

The chain couples TRBV21-1 to TRBJ1-4. TRBV21-1 is given as a pseudogene. This CDR3 has 15 residues. The DNA of the CDR3 is TGTGCCAGCAGCAAAGCGGGGGGGGCTAATGAAAAACTGTTTTTT. It encodes CASSKAGGANEKLFF.

Details on this clone: One junction end does not reproduce the germline sequence, and a read error may be involved. The rearrangement uses TRBV20-1 and TRBJ2-3; 11 bases are shared with TRBD2. The CDR3 runs 11 residues. Germline V lookup: CDR1 DFQATT, CDR2 SNEGSKA (reference sequence). The chain's CDR3 is CSATLAGGPRF. The DNA for the CDR3 is TGCAGTGCGACCCTAGCGGGGGGCCCCCGTTTT.

This chain connects TRBV19 to TRBJ1-4, with D tentatively TRBD1 (5 bases). The V end was cut by 3 bases, the J end by 7 bases, with 12 bases between. CDR3 length: 14 residues. Per germline, CDR1 LNHDA and CDR2 SQIVND (reference sequence). The CDR3 DNA sequence: TGTGCCAGTAGTATGTTACAGGATAGTGAAAAACTGTTTTTT. This translates into CASSMLQDSEKLFF.

This rearrangement joins TRBV11-1 to TRBJ1-1; unclear D gene. The CDR3 is made up of 13 amino acids. Trimming pared 4 bases from V and 4 bases from J, leaving 10 bases between. CDR1 SGHAT and CDR2 FQDESV come from the germline V gene (reference sequence). CDR3 in DNA: TGTGCCAGCAGCTCCCAAACGGGCACTGAAGCTTTCTTT. Its translation is CASSSQTGTEAFF.

The chain links TRBV6-1 to TRBJ1-2; weak D call: TRBD1 (5 bases). The CDR3 runs to 15 residues. Deletions cut 7 bases from V and 3 bases from J, with 18 bases between. Per the germline V gene, CDR1 is MNHNS and CDR2 is SASEGT. The CDR3 reads CASNLRTGGDYGYTF. DNA for the CDR3: TGTGCCAGCAACCTCAGGACGGGGGGTGACTATGGCTACACCTTC.

The rearrangement links TRBV5-1 to TRBJ1-1, with a tentative D call TRBD1 (6 bases). Trimming removed 2 bases at V and 1 base at J, with 9 bases between. The CDR3 is 14 residues long. CDR1 is SGHRS and CDR2 is YFSETQ in the germline V gene. CDR3 region: CASSLYRENTEAFF. The CDR3 nucleotides are TGCGCCAGCAGCTTATACAGGGAGAACACTGAAGCTTTCTTT.

The chain uses TRBV7-9 and TRBJ1-5; D gene unclear. The length of the CDR3 is 15 residues. V lost 2 bases and J lost 2, with 10 bases in between. The germline V gene has CDR1 SEHNR and CDR2 FQNEAQ (reference sequence). This CDR3 is CASSLIGFGNQPQHF. The CDR3 DNA follows: TGTGCCAGCAGCTTAATCGGTTTCGGCAATCAGCCCCAGCATTTT.

The chain has TRBV19 and TRBJ2-5; TRBD2 might be the D (6 bases). Between the trimmed V and J ends, which lost 6 bases and 5 bases, there was a span of 19 bases. The CDR3 has 15 amino acids. Germline V CDR1 and CDR2: LNHDA, SQIVND (reference sequence). The CDR3 here is CASRSKWGVGETQYF. DNA for the CDR3: TGTGCCAGTAGATCTAAATGGGGGGTAGGGGAGACCCAGTACTTC.

The rearrangement links TRBV15 to TRBJ1-5; no firm D call. The V gene lost 0 bases and the J gene lost 0 bases, with 9 bases spanning the gap. Germline V gives CDR1 LNHNV, CDR2 YYDKDF (reference sequence). The CDR3 consists of 16 residues. The CDR3 loop is CATSRELTVSNQPQHF. The DNA of the CDR3 is TGTGCCACCAGCAGAGAGCTCACAGTTAGCAATCAGCCCCAGCATTTT. The full variable domain, its missing parts supplied by reference TRBV15 and TRBJ1-5, is DAMVIQNPRYQVTQFGKPVTLSCSQTLNHNVMYWYQQKSSQAPKLLFHYYDKDFNNEADTPDNFQSRRPNTSFCFLDIRSPGLGDTAMYLCATSRELTVSNQPQHFGDGTRLSIL.

This clone has a single count. The V call is TRBV7-3, the J call TRBJ1-2; 8 bases fit TRBD1. The CDR3 totals 13 residues. J was trimmed by 8 bases and V by 5 bases; bases with no gene match: 7. The germline V gene has CDR1 SGHTA and CDR2 FQGTGA. CDR3 amino acids: CASSQRTGQGYTF. CDR3 bases: TGTGCCAGCAGCCAAAGGACAGGGCAGGGCTACACCTTC.

The chain carries TRBV5-4 and TRBJ2-5, with 8 bases that match TRBD2. The V segment lost 7 bases and the J segment 4 bases; nucleotides outside the gene matches: 18. This CDR3 spans 17 amino acids. CDR1 is SGHNT, CDR2 YYREEE, per germline (reference sequence). The CDR3 loop is CASSVAFGGGGRETQYF. The CDR3 coding sequence is TGTGCCAGCTCGGTCGCCTTTGGGGGCGGGGGGAGAGAGACCCAGTACTTC. The full variable domain, in which reference TRBV5-4 and TRBJ2-5 provide the parts outside the CDR3, is ETGVTQSPTHLIKTRGQQVTLRCSSQSGHNTVSWYQQALGQGPQFIFQYYREEENGRGNFPPRFSGLQFPNYSSELNVNALELDDSALYLCASSVAFGGGGRETQYFGPGTRLLVL.

About this clone: Since the CDR3 does not end with the conserved phenylalanine or tryptophan, this likely comes from a read error. Because the CDR3's place on the DNA is in doubt, the DNA is left out and the CDR3 is given as listed by TCRdb. This chain uses TRBV13 with TRBJ2-7; no check of the table's D call, TRBD1, against the DNA was made. Germline V gene lookup returns CDR1 PRHDT and CDR2 FYEKMQ (reference sequence). The CDR3 length equals 12 residues, ends included. The CDR3 sequence is CASSYNRDRVSI.

This rearrangement joins TRBV7-2 to TRBJ1-2; D call uncertain. Germline values: CDR1 SGHTA, CDR2 FQGNSA. With 5 bases removed from V and 0 bases from J, the gap between germline ends came to 13 bases. The CDR3 contains 15 residues. CDR3 DNA: TGTGCCAGCAGCCGCCAATCGAACACTAACTATGGCTACACCTTC. It translates to CASSRQSNTNYGYTF.

The chain has TRBV5-6 and TRBJ2-5; no reliable D call. The CDR3 runs to 16 residues. The germline gives CDR1 SGHDT, CDR2 YYEEEE. V lost 0 bases, J lost 3 bases, and 15 bases lay in between. CDR3 sequence reads: CASSLEETDSEETQYF. CDR3 nucleotides: TGTGCCAGCAGCTTGGAAGAGACCGACTCCGAAGAGACCCAGTACTTC. The full variable domain, in which reference TRBV5-6 and TRBJ2-5 provide the parts outside the CDR3, is DAGVTQSPTHLIKTRGQQVTLRCSPKSGHDTVSWYQQALGQGPQFIFQYYEEEERQRGNFPDRFSGHQFPNYSSELNVNALLLGDSALYLCASSLEETDSEETQYFGPGTRLLVL.

This clone was recorded only once. For the CDR3, the DNA is TGTGCCAGTAGTACCGACAGGGGGCCATTCTACGAGCAGTACTTC. It encodes CASSTDRGPFYEQYF. V and J are TRBV19 and TRBJ2-7; 10 positions agree with TRBD1. The CDR3 is made up of 15 amino acids. V lost 4 bases to trimming and J lost 3 bases; unmatched junction nucleotides: 6. CDR1 is LNHDA and CDR2 is SQIVND in the germline V gene (reference sequence).